This entry concerns a single T cell receptor beta chain. Its matching antigen is unknown. The record originates from a study of T-cell memory formation after mild COVID-19. Study information: Among the donors, TCR clusters were largely specific to each donor. Study results and limitations: SARS-CoV-2 specificity was not confirmed for second-wave clones peaking on day 37.

Each CDR3 protein is one row after TCRdb ran MiXCR on the 5' RACE reads. The sample records approximately 490,000 distinct CDR3 sequences, 20% being singletons. CDR3 length equals 16 residues. Germline loops: CDR1 LGHDT, CDR2 YNNKEL (reference sequence). Losses at the gene ends were 2 bases for V and 3 bases for J; bases not matched to a gene: 8. The sample was PBMCs or a T cell subset sorted from them (not recorded which). The chain is built from TRBV3-1 and TRBJ1-2; the match to TRBD1 covers 8 bases. The receptor was derived from an adult woman who had mild COVID-19 (a few samples of this study predate the infection). Cell type and time point are not known. In nucleotides, the CDR3 is TGTGCCAGCAGCCAACAACCCGGGACAGGTGACTATGGCTACACCTTC. This translates into CASSQQPGTGDYGYTF.